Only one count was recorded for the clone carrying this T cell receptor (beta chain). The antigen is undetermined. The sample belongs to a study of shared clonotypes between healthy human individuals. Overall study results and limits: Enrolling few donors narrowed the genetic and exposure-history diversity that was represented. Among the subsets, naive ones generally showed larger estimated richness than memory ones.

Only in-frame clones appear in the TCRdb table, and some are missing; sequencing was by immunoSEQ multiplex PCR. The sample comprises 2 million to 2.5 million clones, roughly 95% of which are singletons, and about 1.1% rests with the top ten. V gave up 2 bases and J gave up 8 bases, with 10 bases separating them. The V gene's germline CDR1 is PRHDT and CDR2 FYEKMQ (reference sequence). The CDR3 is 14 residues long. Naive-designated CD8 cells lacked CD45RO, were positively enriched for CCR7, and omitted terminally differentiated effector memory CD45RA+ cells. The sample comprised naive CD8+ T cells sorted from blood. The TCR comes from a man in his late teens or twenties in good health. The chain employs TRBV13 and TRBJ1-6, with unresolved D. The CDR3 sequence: CASSLMVVDSPLHF. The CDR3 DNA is TGTGCCAGCAGCTTAATGGTAGTGGATTCACCCCTCCACTTT.